The 18 T cell receptor beta chains listed next were all sequenced from one sample in a study of cytomegalovirus exposure and HLA in healthy donors. PCR amplification relied on 60 Vbeta primers (plus 13 Jbeta primers). The assay was immunoSEQ multiplex PCR, and TCRdb's table has in-frame clones only and misses some. The sample holds 170,000 or so clones; 80% are singletons and the top ten take 1%. Sequenced input: PBMCs. The receptors derive from a woman between 45 and 65 years old in good health and CMV-seropositive.

V is TRBV7-3 and J is TRBJ1-1; D unresolved. The CDR3 covers 13 residues. Per germline, CDR1 SGHTA and CDR2 FQGTGA. Trimming left V 1 base short and J 5 bases short, with 8 bases between. For the CDR3, the DNA is TGTGCCAGCAGCTTAAACGTGAGGACTGAAGCTTTCTTT. Translated: CASSLNVRTEAFF. The whole variable domain, remainder taken from reference TRBV7-3 and TRBJ1-1, is GAGVSQTPSNKVTEKGKYVELRCDPISGHTALYWYRQSLGQGPEFLIYFQGTGAADDSGLPNDRFFAVRPEGSVSTLKIQRTERGDSAVYLCASSLNVRTEAFFGQGTRLTVV.

V usage is TRBV28 and J usage is TRBJ2-1; 8 bases are a match to TRBD2. The CDR3 length is 14 residues. The J segment lost 6 bases and the V segment lost 6 bases, leaving 7 bases of the junction unmatched. Germline V gene lookup returns CDR1 MDHEN and CDR2 SYDVKM. The CDR3 coding sequence is TGTGCCAGCAGGCGGGGGGCACTTTTCAATGAGCAGTTCTTC. Translating gives CASRRGALFNEQFF.

The J gene is TRBJ1-1, the V gene TRBV7-2; 7 bases line up with TRBD1. The CDR3 spans 14 residues. Germline-derived CDR1 and CDR2 are SGHTA and FQGNSA. This CDR3 is CASRGRSEGTEAFF. As DNA, the CDR3 is TGTGCGTCGAGGGGGCGAAGCGAAGGCACTGAAGCTTTCTTT.

J is TRBJ2-7 and V is TRBV28; 11 bases align to TRBD2. Germline V gene sequence: CDR1 MDHEN, CDR2 SYDVKM. This CDR3 has 15 residues. V gave up 6 bases and J gave up 1 base; unmatched junction bases: 5. CDR3 nucleotide sequence: TGTGCCAGCAGCCCTGGACTAGCGGGTTCCTACGAGCAGTACTTC. It translates to CASSPGLAGSYEQYF.

This clone turned up a few times. The CDR3 DNA follows: TGTGCCAGCAGCGCAAGCCTGTTAGCGAGCTCCTATAATTCACCCCTCCACTTT. It translates to CASSASLLASSYNSPLHF. V is TRBV7-2 and J is TRBJ1-6, with D hard to call. Germline lookup yields CDR1 SGHTA and CDR2 FQGNSA. Trimming left V 5 bases short and J 0 bases short, with 17 bases between. This CDR3 contains 18 residues.

This chain uses TRBV7-3 with TRBJ2-5, with unresolved D. V was trimmed by 0 bases and J by 2 bases, leaving 7 bases between them. CDR1 and CDR2 from the germline V gene are SGHTA and FQGTGA. The CDR3 spans 14 residues. The CDR3, as DNA: TGTGCCAGCAGCTTAACGGCAGGTCAAGAGACCCAGTACTTC. It codes for CASSLTAGQETQYF.

The table lists this clone with a count of one. The V gene is TRBV5-1, the J gene TRBJ2-7; maybe TRBD1 (6 bases). From germline, CDR1 is SGHRS and CDR2 YFSETQ. V lost 6 bases, J lost 8 bases, and 30 bases lay in between. CDR3 length equals 17 residues. The CDR3 loop is CASMDGGGWKTPYKQYF. In DNA, the CDR3 is TGCGCCAGCATGGATGGGGGCGGCTGGAAAACCCCATACAAGCAGTACTTC.

The chain carries TRBV27 and TRBJ2-7, with 10 bases aligning to TRBD2. Germline V gives CDR1 MNHEY, CDR2 SMNVEV (reference sequence). The length of the CDR3 is 18 residues. V lost 5 bases and J lost 0; bases outside the gene matches: 13. This chain's CDR3 is CASSPYPLAGVSSYEQYF. DNA for the CDR3: TGTGCCAGCAGTCCTTACCCCCTAGCGGGGGTAAGCTCCTACGAGCAGTACTTC.

This chain connects TRBV2 to TRBJ2-7; 8 bases agree with TRBD1. The V and J ends lost 0 bases and 5 bases, in that order; junction bases with no gene match: 12. The CDR3 is 17 amino acids. The V gene's germline CDR1 is SNHLY and CDR2 FYNNEI. The CDR3 spells CASSEAQWSRGQDEQYF. The DNA of the CDR3 is TGTGCCAGCAGTGAAGCTCAGTGGAGCAGGGGGCAGGACGAGCAGTACTTC.

J is TRBJ1-6 and V is TRBV9; 7 nucleotides match TRBD1. Germline V lookup: CDR1 SGDLS, CDR2 YYNGEE. CDR3 size: 14 residues. The V segment lost 7 bases and the J segment 5 bases; nucleotides outside the gene matches: 6. CDR3 coding DNA: TGTGCCAGCGCCAAAGGGGGCGATAATTCACCCCTCCACTTT. Residues: CASAKGGDNSPLHF. Using reference TRBV9 and TRBJ1-6 for the parts outside the CDR3, the full variable domain is DSGVTQTPKHLITATGQRVTLRCSPRSGDLSVYWYQQSLDQGLQFLIQYYNGEERAKGNILERFSAQQFPDLHSELNLSSLELGDSALYFCASAKGGDNSPLHFGNGTRLTVT.

In its sample, this clone was seen once. The chain joins TRBV5-8 to TRBJ2-5; maybe TRBD1 (5 bases). The J call could be wrong; TRBJ2-7 is a better fit for the DNA end. The length of the CDR3 is 14 residues. Germline V lookup: CDR1 SGHTS, CDR2 YDEGEE. The CDR3 nucleotides are TGTGCCAGCAGCTTGTGGGGCAGCTCCTACGAGCAGTACTTC. Residues: CASSLWGSSYEQYF.

The rearrangement joins TRBV4-3 to TRBJ1-3, with TRBD1 as a possible D gene (5 bases). CDR3 size: 17 residues. CDR1 and CDR2 from the germline V gene are LGHNA and YSLEER. Trimming took off 2 bases at V and 9 bases at J, with 23 bases between the two ends. The CDR3: CASSQKGPASPDGTIYF. CDR3 DNA: TGCGCCAGCAGCCAAAAGGGGCCGGCGTCCCCGGATGGCACCATATATTTT.

The DNA for the CDR3 is TGCAGTGCTAGGCCAGGCTCCGTCTACACCTTC. Translated: CSARPGSVYTF. The chain joins TRBV20-1 to TRBJ1-2; no definite D call. Germline CDR1 reads DFQATT; CDR2 reads SNEGSKA (reference sequence). The V end lost 3 bases, the J end lost 10 bases, and 12 bases lay between the germline ends. This CDR3 comprises 11 residues.

The chain links TRBV28 to TRBJ1-2, with D tentatively TRBD1 (5 bases). With 10 bases removed from V and 7 bases from J, the gap between germline ends came to 19 bases. The CDR3 spans 13 residues. The germline V gene has CDR1 MDHEN and CDR2 SYDVKM. CDR3 coding DNA: TGTGCCAAGTTCGAGGGCGGGGGTGCTGGCTACACCTTC. Its translation: CAKFEGGGAGYTF.

The chain links TRBV4-3 to TRBJ2-7; D not certain. This CDR3 comprises 14 residues. Germline V gene sequence: CDR1 LGHNA, CDR2 YSLEER. V was shortened by 0 bases and J by 1 base, with 7 bases between the two germline ends. The DNA of the CDR3 is TGCGCCAGCAGCCAAGAAGCAGGTTCCTACGAGCAGTACTTC. Translating it yields CASSQEAGSYEQYF.

This clone was picked up a small number of times. The CDR3 nucleotides are TGTGCCAGCAGCTTAGGGGACAGTCTTAACACTGAAGCTTTCTTT. Encoded protein: CASSLGDSLNTEAFF. The gene calls are TRBV11-3 and TRBJ1-1; 7 bases line up with TRBD1. CDR1 SGHNT and CDR2 YENEEA come from the germline V gene. V shed 1 base, J shed 2 bases, and the junction held 4 bases outside the gene matches. The CDR3 is 15 amino acids.

The V gene is TRBV28, the J gene TRBJ2-2; 7 bases fit TRBD1. The CDR3 runs 14 residues. The J segment lost 6 bases and the V segment lost 4 bases, leaving 5 bases of the junction unmatched. Germline CDR1 MDHEN, CDR2 SYDVKM. CDR3 region: CASSYRGESGELFF. Here the CDR3 DNA reads TGTGCCAGCAGTTACAGGGGAGAGTCCGGGGAGCTGTTTTTT.

The chain recombines TRBV11-1 with TRBJ1-6, with D maybe TRBD1 (5 bases). Deletions cut 5 bases from V and 10 bases from J, with 18 bases between. This CDR3 comprises 15 residues. CDR1 and CDR2 (germline): SGHAT, FQDESV (reference sequence). CDR3 loop: CASSNKRGEGSPLHF. Here the CDR3 DNA reads TGTGCCAGCAGCAACAAGAGAGGGGAGGGATCACCCCTCCACTTT.